This TCR beta chain was recovered during a study of blood T cell repertoires in COVID-19 (dated by TCRdb to 2020 to 2021). Looking at the study overall: Samples covering the acute and convalescent phases of COVID-19 were provided by collaborators in the United States, Italy and Spain. The material from the prospective study consisted of cDNA or gDNA derived from T cells, B-cell-depleted T cells, or PBMCs. Deeply sampled blood TCRbeta repertoires from subjects exposed to, actively infected with, or recovered from COVID-19 were included in the dataset. The repertoires were released in a freely available public database intended as a resource for research on the immune response to SARS-CoV-2. Samples came from the ongoing ImmuneRACE study (first 160 participants) plus 1,254 subjects from 6 global collaborators. Nearly every sample came with metadata listing a de-identified subject ID, COVID-19 status, age in years and sex. Where available, HLA class I and class II types were obtained from metadata supplied by the sample provider rather than from assay-based typing.

From the cysteine up to the phenylalanine, the CDR3 has a length of 14 residues. Only CDR3 DNA is held: 42 bases, read in frame from base 1. CDR1 and CDR2 are read off the germline V gene (reference sequence) as SEHNR and FQNEAQ. Trimming takes 0 bases off V and 4 bases off J; junction bases not matched to a gene: 2. TCRbeta CDR3 regions were amplified from genomic DNA by means of the immunoSEQ Assay, a bias-controlled multiplex PCR. Processing in the source paper ran as follows. The number of nucleated cells in each sample was estimated from the amplification of reference gene primers within the assay. Sequence reads were collapsed and filtered to measure the absolute abundance of every unique TCRbeta CDR3 rearrangement. For each sample, productive Simpson clonality was calculated by taking the square root of Simpson's diversity index across productive rearrangements. Here the immuneACCESS table is served through TCRdb, limited to in-frame sequences with V and J called. Missing clones are a known gap in these copies; in checked studies unresolved V genes cover under half, and the rest lacks a known reason. V and J calls and clone size are those listed in that table; D and trimming were worked out from the DNA. The sample profile shows roughly 50,000 clones; roughly 85% of them were found once. Of the sample, about 3% is held by the ten largest clones.

Whole blood was collected in K2EDTA tubes by collaborating institutions according to the institutions' own protocols. For TCRbeta analysis, collaborators shipped samples as frozen whole blood, isolated PBMCs, or DNA extracted from either of those sample types. Beyond this particular receptor, the publication reports: The amount of clinical and demographic metadata varied by source and participant and was provided uncurated.

To note about this clone: Its binding antigen is unknown. The input lacks base qualities; no much larger clone sits a single base away.

The sequence came from a man between 60 and 70 years old with acute or convalescent COVID-19. The specimen sequenced was peripheral blood. This chain is built from TRBV7-9 and TRBJ2-5; 7 central nucleotides agree with TRBD2. The sequenced DNA: TGTGCCAGCAGCTTAGCCGGCGGGGGAGAGACCCAGTACTTC. It specifies CASSLAGGGETQYF.